A single sample is the source of the 30 T cell receptor beta chains below, sequenced in a study of shared clonotypes between healthy human individuals. Sequencing was performed with immunoSEQ multiplex PCR; in TCRdb, only in-frame clones are kept and a portion is missing. The table records more than 550,000 clones, just over 90% of them present only once. Naive CD8 cells, CD45RO-negative and positively selected for CCR7, excluded terminally differentiated effector memory CD45RA+ cells. Sequencing used naive CD8+ T cells sorted from blood. The receptors come from a man aged 30 to 45 in good health.

The CDR3 coding sequence is TGTGCCAGCAGCGTCGGACAGGGTTTCAATCAGCCCCAGCATTTT. Translating gives CASSVGQGFNQPQHF. The chain recombines TRBV9 with TRBJ1-5; TRBD1 matches 8 bases. CDR3 length: 15 amino acids. Per the germline V gene, CDR1 is SGDLS and CDR2 is YYNGEE. V lost 2 bases to trimming and J lost 3 bases; unmatched junction nucleotides: 4. The variable domain in full, completed from reference TRBV9 and TRBJ1-5, reads DSGVTQTPKHLITATGQRVTLRCSPRSGDLSVYWYQQSLDQGLQFLIQYYNGEERAKGNILERFSAQQFPDLHSELNLSSLELGDSALYFCASSVGQGFNQPQHFGDGTRLSIL.

The chain combines TRBV11-3 with TRBJ2-7; the D gene could be TRBD1 or TRBD2 (5 bases each). V was clipped by 1 base and J by 7 bases, with 11 bases between them. There are 13 residues in the CDR3. Per germline, CDR1 SGHNT and CDR2 YENEEA. The CDR3 spells CASSLGTTREQYF. In DNA, the CDR3 is TGTGCCAGCAGCTTAGGGACAACTAGAGAGCAGTACTTC.

The V call is TRBV5-6, the J call TRBJ1-1, with D possibly matching TRBD1 (5 bases). The V gene's germline CDR1 is SGHDT and CDR2 YYEEEE. The ends were cut back, 4 bases at V and 3 bases at J, with 13 bases in the middle. This CDR3 has 14 residues. The CDR3 loop reads CASSQGHLDTEAFF. The CDR3 DNA follows: TGTGCCAGCAGCCAGGGCCACCTTGACACTGAAGCTTTCTTT. Full variable domain (outside the CDR3, taken from reference TRBV5-6 and TRBJ1-1): DAGVTQSPTHLIKTRGQQVTLRCSPKSGHDTVSWYQQALGQGPQFIFQYYEEEERQRGNFPDRFSGHQFPNYSSELNVNALLLGDSALYLCASSQGHLDTEAFFGQGTRLTVV.

V usage is TRBV4-3 and J usage is TRBJ1-4; D is uncertain. The CDR3 spans 15 residues. Germline loops: CDR1 LGHNA, CDR2 YSLEER. Trimming removed 4 bases at V and 4 bases at J, with 13 bases between. CDR3: CASSPRVGDNEKLFF. In DNA form, the CDR3 reads TGCGCCAGCAGCCCAAGAGTGGGTGATAATGAAAAACTGTTTTTT.

CDR3 in amino acids: CASSFDSTYEQYF. Written as DNA, the CDR3 is TGTGCCAGCAGCTTCGACTCTACCTACGAGCAGTACTTC. The rearrangement links TRBV7-6 to TRBJ2-7; D is uncertain. V lost 3 bases and J 2 bases, leaving 8 bases between the germline ends. Germline assignment: CDR1 SGHVS and CDR2 FNYEAQ. The CDR3 is 13 residues long.

This chain joins TRBV5-4 and TRBJ2-3; D gene ambiguous. The V gene's germline CDR1 is SGHNT and CDR2 YYREEE (reference sequence). The CDR3 is 14 residues long. Trimming pared 0 bases from V and 1 base from J, leaving 6 bases between. The CDR3 DNA reads TGTGCCAGCAGCTTGGAGCGAGGCACAGATACGCAGTATTTT. It yields the protein CASSLERGTDTQYF.

This chain links TRBV2 with TRBJ2-7; D not resolved. Germline CDR1 reads SNHLY; CDR2 reads FYNNEI. The CDR3 contains 15 residues. The germline V and J ends were trimmed by 6 bases and 2 bases, with 17 bases remaining between them. CDR3 amino acids: CASSQRSGPTYEQYF. CDR3 in DNA: TGTGCCAGCAGCCAAAGGTCAGGCCCTACCTACGAGCAGTACTTC. The full variable domain, its missing parts supplied by reference TRBV2 and TRBJ2-7, is EPEVTQTPSHQVTQMGQEVILRCVPISNHLYFYWYRQILGQKVEFLVSFYNNEISEKSEIFDDQFSVERPDGSNFTLKIRSTKLEDSAMYFCASSQRSGPTYEQYFGPGTRLTVT.

V gene TRBV6-5 combines with J gene TRBJ1-2; 7 bases match TRBD1. The ends lost 0 bases at V and 5 bases at J; junction bases unmatched: 3. The CDR3 covers 14 residues. CDR1 MNHEY and CDR2 SVGAGI come from the germline V gene. The CDR3: CASSYSTGHYGYTF. CDR3 bases: TGTGCCAGCAGTTACTCGACAGGGCATTATGGCTACACCTTC.

This rearrangement joins TRBV5-1 to TRBJ2-3; maybe TRBD2 (6 bases). Germline lookup yields CDR1 SGHRS and CDR2 YFSETQ. This CDR3 region has 15 residues. V was clipped by 1 base and J by 6 bases, with 15 bases between them. The CDR3 region has the DNA TGCGCCAGCAGCTTGTCGAGCGGAGGGGCTGATACGCAGTATTTT. Translated: CASSLSSGGADTQYF.

This clone was seen just once. V gene TRBV7-2 combines with J gene TRBJ2-1, with 14 bases fitting TRBD2. Germline CDR1 reads SGHTA; CDR2 reads FQGNSA. This CDR3 has 15 amino acids. V dropped 5 bases and J dropped 8; count of bases not matched to a gene: 5. As DNA, the CDR3 is TGTGCCAGCAGCCCGGGACTAGCGGGAGATCATGAGCAGTTCTTC. Translating gives CASSPGLAGDHEQFF.

This chain links TRBV29-1 with TRBJ2-2; D is perhaps TRBD1 or TRBD2 (5 bases each). V lost 7 bases and J lost 0, with 12 bases in between. Germline values: CDR1 SQVTM, CDR2 ANQGSEA. The CDR3 contains 14 residues. CDR3: CSARGRANTGELFF. Written as DNA, the CDR3 is TGCAGCGCCCGGGGCAGGGCGAACACCGGGGAGCTGTTTTTT.

Points on this clone: Other DNA sequences in the same sample also yield this CDR3. The CDR3 loop is CASSRQGREQYF. The CDR3, as DNA: TGTGCCAGCAGTCGACAGGGGCGGGAGCAGTACTTC. This chain uses TRBV27 with TRBJ2-7, with 8 positions matching TRBD1. The CDR3 is 12 residues long. Germline lookup yields CDR1 MNHEY and CDR2 SMNVEV (reference sequence). Germline trimming cut 5 bases from V and 7 bases from J; bases unmatched to any gene: 4.

The chain is built from TRBV9 and TRBJ2-3; D tentatively reads TRBD1 or TRBD2 (5 bases each). CDR3 length: 16 amino acids. The germline CDR1 and CDR2 sequences are SGDLS and YYNGEE. Trimming stripped 4 bases from V and 0 bases from J, with 15 bases between. The CDR3 loop reads CASSTEGRTSTDTQYF. The CDR3 DNA sequence: TGTGCCAGCAGCACAGAGGGGCGGACTAGCACAGATACGCAGTATTTT.

The chain uses TRBV6-5 and TRBJ1-4; D is possibly TRBD1 (5 bases). CDR3 length equals 16 residues. Germline V CDR1 and CDR2: MNHEY, SVGAGI. Trimming cost V 1 base and J 8 bases, with 17 bases left between them. CDR3 DNA sequence: TGTGCCAGCAGTTACTTAGCCGGAGAGGGACTGGAAAAACTGTTTTTT. Translating gives CASSYLAGEGLEKLFF.

J is TRBJ2-1 and V is TRBV6-1; 8 bases are shared with TRBD2. The germline V gene encodes CDR1 MNHNS and CDR2 SASEGT. The CDR3 spans 15 residues. V shed 6 bases, J shed 3 bases, and the junction held 7 bases outside the gene matches. The DNA for the CDR3 is TGTGCCAGCAGGTTACTTAGCGGGATCTACAATGAGCAGTTCTTC. Encoded protein: CASRLLSGIYNEQFF.

This rearrangement joins TRBV6-1 to TRBJ2-7; TRBD1 matches 10 bases. Germline CDR1 is MNHNS and CDR2 is SASEGT. V gave up 6 bases and J gave up 9 bases; unmatched junction bases: 11. The CDR3 is 14 amino acids. DNA for the CDR3: TGTGCCAGCAGCATGGGACAGGGGCTTTTTCCGCAGTACTTC. Its translation: CASSMGQGLFPQYF.

V usage is TRBV11-2 and J usage is TRBJ2-1; D gene uncertain. Germline V CDR1 and CDR2: SGHAT, FQNNGV. The CDR3 extends over 14 amino acids. Trimming cost V 1 base and J 2 bases, with 6 bases left between them. CDR3 sequence: CASSLAKPYNEQFF. In nucleotides, the CDR3 is TGTGCCAGCAGCTTAGCCAAACCCTACAATGAGCAGTTCTTC.

DNA of the CDR3: TGTGCCTGGAGTGGGCAGGCCGGAGCACAGTATTTT. It encodes CAWSGQAGAQYF. The chain is built from TRBV30 and TRBJ2-3; no clear D gene. Trimming took off 1 base at V and 12 bases at J, with 14 bases between the two ends. Germline-derived CDR1 and CDR2 are GTSNPN and SVGIG (reference sequence). CDR3 length: 12 residues.

This sequence joins TRBV30 and TRBJ2-3, with D possibly being TRBD1 (7 bases). V was pared by 3 bases and J by 1 base, with 20 bases between. The V gene's germline CDR1 is GTSNPN and CDR2 SVGIG (reference sequence). The CDR3 is 17 amino acids. As DNA, the CDR3 is TGTGCCTGGAGCGAAATCCCCCTCAGGGGGGGCACAGATACGCAGTATTTT. The encoded protein is CAWSEIPLRGGTDTQYF.

The rearrangement uses TRBV28 and TRBJ2-7; the D is unclear. Between the trimmed V and J ends, which lost 4 bases and 4 bases, there was a span of 14 bases. The CDR3 has 14 residues. Germline CDR1 reads MDHEN; CDR2 reads SYDVKM. The CDR3 protein is CASSSPRVGYEQYF. The DNA for the CDR3 is TGTGCCAGCAGTTCCCCTAGGGTCGGTTACGAGCAGTACTTC.

The chain links TRBV27 to TRBJ2-5; the D is unclear. The germline V and J ends were trimmed by 6 bases and 7 bases, with 18 bases remaining between them. Germline V CDR1 and CDR2: MNHEY, SMNVEV (reference sequence). The CDR3 consists of 14 residues. CDR3 coding DNA: TGTGCCAGCAGGGATAGCTCTTACCTGGTGACCCAGTACTTC. Translating it yields CASRDSSYLVTQYF.

The CDR3 DNA reads TGTGCCAGCAGCTCCCACCGAGGCACCGGCAGGCCGGGCTCTGGAAACACCATATATTTT. Amino acids: CASSSHRGTGRPGSGNTIYF. The chain joins TRBV7-6 to TRBJ1-3; unclear D gene. Germline assignment: CDR1 SGHVS and CDR2 FNYEAQ. The length of the CDR3 is 20 residues. The V end lost 4 bases, the J end lost 0 bases, and 25 bases lay between the germline ends.

This clone was seen only a few times. The chain couples TRBV11-2 to TRBJ2-2; D is undetermined. The CDR3 has 13 amino acids. V was trimmed by 0 bases and J by 7 bases, leaving 6 bases between them. Germline V gene data show CDR1 as SGHAT and CDR2 as FQNNGV. This CDR3 is CASSLDWSGELFF. Here the CDR3 DNA reads TGTGCCAGCAGCTTAGATTGGAGCGGGGAGCTGTTTTTT.

The rearrangement joins TRBV2 to TRBJ2-5; 7 bases map to TRBD2. The CDR3 contains 15 residues. Unmatched junction bases numbered 8, after V lost 4 bases and J lost 3 bases. The germline gives CDR1 SNHLY, CDR2 FYNNEI. The CDR3 bases are TGTGCCAGCAGTGTTGGGGGGGTCGAGGAAGAGACCCAGTACTTC. This codes for CASSVGGVEEETQYF.

CDR3 DNA: TGTGCCAGCAGTCCGCGGACTAGCGCCTACAATGAGCAGTTCTTC. Residues: CASSPRTSAYNEQFF. The V gene is TRBV28, the J gene TRBJ2-1; TRBD2 matches at 9 bases. Germline CDR1 and CDR2: MDHEN and SYDVKM. With V trimmed by 5 bases and J by 2 bases, 4 bases remained unmatched. CDR3 size: 15 residues. The full variable domain, completed using reference TRBV28 and TRBJ2-1, is DVKVTQSSRYLVKRTGEKVFLECVQDMDHENMFWYRQDPGLGLRLIYFSYDVKMKEKGDIPEGYSVSREKKERFSLILESASTNQTSMYLCASSPRTSAYNEQFFGPGTRLTVL.

CDR3 DNA: TGTGCCAGTAGCACGATGGAGGGGATCACAGATACGCAGTATTTT. It is translated as CASSTMEGITDTQYF. The rearrangement uses TRBV19 and TRBJ2-3; TRBD2 is a possible D gene (6 bases). Trimming removed 6 bases from V and 2 bases from J, with 15 bases in between. CDR3 length: 15 amino acids. Germline V gives CDR1 LNHDA, CDR2 SQIVND (reference sequence).

The J gene is TRBJ2-7, the V gene TRBV6-1; 10 bases are a match to TRBD2. Germline loops: CDR1 MNHNS, CDR2 SASEGT. Unmatched junction bases numbered 4, after V lost 7 bases and J lost 4 bases. The CDR3 runs to 13 residues. The CDR3, as DNA: TGTGCCAGCAACCCGACTAGCGGGTACGAGCAGTACTTC. Encoded protein: CASNPTSGYEQYF.

As to this clone: Other DNA variants within this sample encode the same CDR3. The rearrangement links TRBV7-9 to TRBJ2-7; 12 bases align to TRBD1. Trimming cost V 3 bases and J 3 bases; bases outside gene matches: 3. There are 15 residues in the CDR3. Germline V gene lookup returns CDR1 SEHNR and CDR2 FQNEAQ (reference sequence). The CDR3 loop is CASSLGQGALYEQYF. The CDR3 bases are TGTGCCAGCAGCTTGGGACAGGGGGCTCTCTACGAGCAGTACTTC. Full variable domain (missing parts from reference TRBV7-9 and TRBJ2-7): DTGVSQNPRHKITKRGQNVTFRCDPISEHNRLYWYRQTLGQGPEFLTYFQNEAQLEKSRLLSDRFSAERPKGSFSTLEIQRTEQGDSAMYLCASSLGQGALYEQYFGPGTRLTVT.

As regards this clone: This sample also contains other DNA sequences that code for the same CDR3. The V call is TRBV19, the J call TRBJ2-7; 7 positions agree with TRBD2. Germline loops: CDR1 LNHDA, CDR2 SQIVND (reference sequence). CDR3 length equals 14 residues. Unmatched junction bases numbered 5, after V lost 3 bases and J lost 3 bases. The CDR3 is CASSIGDYSYEQYF. CDR3 DNA: TGTGCCAGTAGTATTGGGGACTATAGCTACGAGCAGTACTTC.

This rearrangement joins TRBV27 to TRBJ2-7; TRBD1 agrees at 11 bases. With 5 bases clipped from V and 3 bases from J, the junction kept 3 bases outside the gene matches. CDR1 MNHEY and CDR2 SMNVEV come from the germline V gene (reference sequence). The CDR3 spans 14 residues. CDR3 DNA: TGTGCCAGCAGTAGGACAGGGGGCATCTACGAGCAGTACTTC. This translates into CASSRTGGIYEQYF.